This T cell receptor beta chain was observed in a study of sequential checkpoint blockade in melanoma. The method was immunoSEQ multiplex PCR; TCRdb's version includes in-frame clones alone and lacks a portion of them. The table records around 9,600 clones, 45% to 60% of them present only once. The CDR3 length is 16 residues. With V trimmed by 2 bases and J by 0 bases, 3 bases remained unmatched. Germline V CDR1 and CDR2: MNHNY, SVGAGI (reference sequence). Treatment meaning: randomized to nivolumab then ipilimumab (arm A) or the reverse (arm B). The clonotype was recovered from a human donor with melanoma. Sequenced here: CD8+ T cells sorted from blood (inferred from file names), sampled from a patient given nivolumab and ipilimumab in sequence. The chain uses TRBV6-6 and TRBJ2-7; 11 nucleotides match TRBD2. The CDR3 DNA reads TGTGCCAGCAGTTACGCTAGCGGGAGGCTCTCCTACGAGCAGTACTTC. Its protein is CASSYASGRLSYEQYF.